The clone carrying this T cell receptor (beta chain) appeared a few times. The data belong to a study of blood T cell repertoires in COVID-19. Study overall: Samples came from the United States, Italy and Spain, spanning acute and convalescent COVID-19.

The CDR3 totals 15 residues. CDR1 is MDHEN, CDR2 SYDVKM, per germline. The J segment lost 8 bases and the V segment lost 6 bases, leaving 12 bases of the junction unmatched. In the source study's methods: Reference gene primer amplification in the assay estimated nucleated cell counts. The protocol was immunoSEQ multiplex PCR, while the TCRdb copy is restricted to in-frame clones and leaves out a portion. V and J calls and clone size are those listed in that table; D and trimming were worked out from the DNA. The repertoire includes about 300,000 clones, 70% to 90% of them detected once, and 1% to 1.5% sits in the top ten.

The clonotype originates from a man in his sixties or seventies with acute or convalescent COVID-19. Material: peripheral blood. V is TRBV28 and J is TRBJ1-4; the match to TRBD1 covers 7 bases. The CDR3 DNA is TGTGCCAGCAGCCCACAGGGGCCAAGGAGAGAAAAACTGTTTTTT. Amino acids: CASSPQGPRREKLFF.